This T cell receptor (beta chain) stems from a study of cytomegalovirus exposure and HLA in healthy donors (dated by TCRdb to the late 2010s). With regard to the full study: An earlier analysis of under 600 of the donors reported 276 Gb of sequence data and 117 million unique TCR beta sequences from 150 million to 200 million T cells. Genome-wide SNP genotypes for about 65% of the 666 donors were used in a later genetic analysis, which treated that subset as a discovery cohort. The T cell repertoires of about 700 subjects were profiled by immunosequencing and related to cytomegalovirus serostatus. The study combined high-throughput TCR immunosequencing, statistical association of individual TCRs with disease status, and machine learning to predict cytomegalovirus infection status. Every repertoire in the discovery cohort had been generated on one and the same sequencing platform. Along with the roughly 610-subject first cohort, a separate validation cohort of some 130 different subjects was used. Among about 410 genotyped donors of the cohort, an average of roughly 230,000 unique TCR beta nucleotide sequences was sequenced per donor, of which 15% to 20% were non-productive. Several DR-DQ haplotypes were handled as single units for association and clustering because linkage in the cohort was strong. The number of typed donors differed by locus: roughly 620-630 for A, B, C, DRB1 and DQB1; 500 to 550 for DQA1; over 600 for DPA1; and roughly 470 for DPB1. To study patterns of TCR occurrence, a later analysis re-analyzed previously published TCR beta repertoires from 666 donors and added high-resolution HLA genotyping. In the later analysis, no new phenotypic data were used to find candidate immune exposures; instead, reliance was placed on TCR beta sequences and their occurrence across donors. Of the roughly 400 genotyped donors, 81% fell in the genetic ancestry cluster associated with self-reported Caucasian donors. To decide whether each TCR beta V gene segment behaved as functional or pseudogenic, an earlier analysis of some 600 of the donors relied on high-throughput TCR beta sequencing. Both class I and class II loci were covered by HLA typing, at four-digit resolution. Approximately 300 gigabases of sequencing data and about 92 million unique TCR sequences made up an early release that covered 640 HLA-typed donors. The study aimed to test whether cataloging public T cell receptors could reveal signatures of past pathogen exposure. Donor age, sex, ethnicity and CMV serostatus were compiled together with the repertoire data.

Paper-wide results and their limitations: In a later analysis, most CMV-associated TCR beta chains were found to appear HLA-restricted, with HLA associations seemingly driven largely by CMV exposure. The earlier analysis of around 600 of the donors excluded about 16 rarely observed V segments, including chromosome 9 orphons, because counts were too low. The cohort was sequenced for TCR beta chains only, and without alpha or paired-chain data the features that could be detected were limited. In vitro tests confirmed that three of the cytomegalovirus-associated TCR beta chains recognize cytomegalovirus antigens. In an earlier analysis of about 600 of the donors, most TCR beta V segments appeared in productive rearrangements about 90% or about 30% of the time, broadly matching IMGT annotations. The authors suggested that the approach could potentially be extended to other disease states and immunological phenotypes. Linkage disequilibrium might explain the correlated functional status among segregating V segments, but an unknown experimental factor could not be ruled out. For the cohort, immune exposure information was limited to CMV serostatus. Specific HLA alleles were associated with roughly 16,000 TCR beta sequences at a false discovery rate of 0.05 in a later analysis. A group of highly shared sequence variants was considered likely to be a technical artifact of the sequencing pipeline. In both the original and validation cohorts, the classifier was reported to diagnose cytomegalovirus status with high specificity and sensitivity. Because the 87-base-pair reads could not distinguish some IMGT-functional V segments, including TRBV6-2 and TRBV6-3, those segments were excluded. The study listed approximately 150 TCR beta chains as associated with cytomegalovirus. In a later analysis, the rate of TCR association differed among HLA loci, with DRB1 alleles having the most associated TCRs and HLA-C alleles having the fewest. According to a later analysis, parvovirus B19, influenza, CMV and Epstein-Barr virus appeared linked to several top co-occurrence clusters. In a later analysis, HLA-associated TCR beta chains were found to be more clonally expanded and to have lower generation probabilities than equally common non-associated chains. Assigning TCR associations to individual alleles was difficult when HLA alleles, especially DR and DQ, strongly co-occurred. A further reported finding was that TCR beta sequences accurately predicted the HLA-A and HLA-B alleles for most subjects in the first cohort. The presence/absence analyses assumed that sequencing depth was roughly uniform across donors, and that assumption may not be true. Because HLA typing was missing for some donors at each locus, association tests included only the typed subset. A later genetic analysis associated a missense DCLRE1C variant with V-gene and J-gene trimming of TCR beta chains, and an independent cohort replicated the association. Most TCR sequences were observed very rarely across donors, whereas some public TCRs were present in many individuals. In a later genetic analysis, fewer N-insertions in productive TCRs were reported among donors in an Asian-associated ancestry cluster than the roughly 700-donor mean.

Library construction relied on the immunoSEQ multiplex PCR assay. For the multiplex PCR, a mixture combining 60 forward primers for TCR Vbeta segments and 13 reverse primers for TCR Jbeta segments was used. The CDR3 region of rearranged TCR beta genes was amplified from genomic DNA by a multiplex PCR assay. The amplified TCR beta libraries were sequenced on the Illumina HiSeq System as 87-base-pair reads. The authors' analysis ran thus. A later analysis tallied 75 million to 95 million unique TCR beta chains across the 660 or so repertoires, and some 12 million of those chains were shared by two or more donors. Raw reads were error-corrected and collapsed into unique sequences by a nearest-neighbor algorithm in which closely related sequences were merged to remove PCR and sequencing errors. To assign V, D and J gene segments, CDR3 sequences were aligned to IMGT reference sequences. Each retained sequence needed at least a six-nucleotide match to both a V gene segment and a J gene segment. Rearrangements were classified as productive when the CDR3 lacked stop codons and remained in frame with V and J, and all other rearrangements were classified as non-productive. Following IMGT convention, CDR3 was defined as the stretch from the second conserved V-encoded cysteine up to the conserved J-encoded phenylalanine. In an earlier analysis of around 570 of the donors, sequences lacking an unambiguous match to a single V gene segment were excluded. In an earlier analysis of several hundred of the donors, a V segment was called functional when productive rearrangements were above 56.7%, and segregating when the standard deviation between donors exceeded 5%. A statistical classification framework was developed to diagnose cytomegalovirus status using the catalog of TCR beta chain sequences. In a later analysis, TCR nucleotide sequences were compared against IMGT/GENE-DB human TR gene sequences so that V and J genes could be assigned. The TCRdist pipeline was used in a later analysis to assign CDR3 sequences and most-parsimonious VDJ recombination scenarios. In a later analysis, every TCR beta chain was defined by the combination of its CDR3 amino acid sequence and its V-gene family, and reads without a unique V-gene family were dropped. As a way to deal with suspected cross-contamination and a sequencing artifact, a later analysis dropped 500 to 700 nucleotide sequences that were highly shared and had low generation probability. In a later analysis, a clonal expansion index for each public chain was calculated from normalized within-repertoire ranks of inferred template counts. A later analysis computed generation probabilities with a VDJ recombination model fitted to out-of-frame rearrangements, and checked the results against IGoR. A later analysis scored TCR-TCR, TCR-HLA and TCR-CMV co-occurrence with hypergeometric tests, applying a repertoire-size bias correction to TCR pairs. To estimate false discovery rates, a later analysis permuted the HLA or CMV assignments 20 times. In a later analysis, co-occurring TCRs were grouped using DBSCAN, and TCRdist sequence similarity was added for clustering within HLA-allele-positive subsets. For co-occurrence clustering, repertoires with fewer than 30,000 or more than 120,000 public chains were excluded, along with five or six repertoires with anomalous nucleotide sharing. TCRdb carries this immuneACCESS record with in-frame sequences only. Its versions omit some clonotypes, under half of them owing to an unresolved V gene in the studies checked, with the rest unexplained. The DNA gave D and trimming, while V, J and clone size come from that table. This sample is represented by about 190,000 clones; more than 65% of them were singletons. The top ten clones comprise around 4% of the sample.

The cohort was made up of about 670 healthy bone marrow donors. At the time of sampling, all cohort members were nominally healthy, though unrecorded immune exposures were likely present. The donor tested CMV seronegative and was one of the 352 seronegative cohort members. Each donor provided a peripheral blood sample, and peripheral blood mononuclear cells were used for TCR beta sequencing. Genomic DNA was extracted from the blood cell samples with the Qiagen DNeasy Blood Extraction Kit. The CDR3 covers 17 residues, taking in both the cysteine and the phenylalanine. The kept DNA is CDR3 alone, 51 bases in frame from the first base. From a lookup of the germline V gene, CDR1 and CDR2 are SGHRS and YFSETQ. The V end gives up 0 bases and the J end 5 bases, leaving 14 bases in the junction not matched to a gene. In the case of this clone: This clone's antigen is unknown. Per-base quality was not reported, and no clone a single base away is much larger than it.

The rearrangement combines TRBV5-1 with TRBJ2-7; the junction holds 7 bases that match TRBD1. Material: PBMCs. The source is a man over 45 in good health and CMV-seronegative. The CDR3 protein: CASSLVQGQSFLHEQYF. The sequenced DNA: TGCGCCAGCAGCTTGGTGCAGGGACAGAGTTTCCTTCACGAGCAGTACTTC.